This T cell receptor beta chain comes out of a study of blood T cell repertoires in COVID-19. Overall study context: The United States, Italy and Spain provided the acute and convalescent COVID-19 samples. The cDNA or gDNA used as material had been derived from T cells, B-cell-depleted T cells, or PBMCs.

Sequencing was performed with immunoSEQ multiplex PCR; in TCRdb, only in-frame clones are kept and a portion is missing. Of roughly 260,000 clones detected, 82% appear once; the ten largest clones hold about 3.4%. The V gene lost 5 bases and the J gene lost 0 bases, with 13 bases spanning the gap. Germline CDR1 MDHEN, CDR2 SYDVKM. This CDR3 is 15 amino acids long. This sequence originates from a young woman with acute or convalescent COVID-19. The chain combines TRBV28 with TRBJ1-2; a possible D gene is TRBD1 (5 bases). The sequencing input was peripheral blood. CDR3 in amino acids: CASSPYGDSNYGYTF. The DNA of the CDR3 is TGTGCCAGCAGTCCTTACGGGGACTCTAACTATGGCTACACCTTC.